Given below is one T cell receptor (beta chain) in context. What it binds is unknown. This specimen comes from a study of T cells in Graves' hyperthyroidism and ophthalmopathy. Every diagnosis used clinical symptoms, serum thyroxine and TRAb, thyroid ultrasound and orbital computed tomography. More than 9.5 ml fresh peripheral blood yielded the PBMCs. Study results and limitations: Most clonotypes expanded in thyroid above 0.001 were likewise present in blood. The model's output predicted ophthalmopathy at a median of 6.5 months prior to onset.

The germline CDR1 and CDR2 sequences are MNHEY and SMNVEV (reference sequence). The CDR3 sequence is 11 residues long. Trimming pared 6 bases from V and 8 bases from J, leaving 9 bases between. Authors of the study amplified TCR beta CDR3 regions from RNA transcripts. HTBI primers were the set used in a first-round RT-PCR of the TCR CDR3. One entry per CDR3 protein, called by TCRdb with MiXCR from the multiplex PCR reads. Of 550,000 to 800,000 distinct CDR3 sequences detected, roughly 17% appear once; the ten largest clones hold around 8%. The V and J genes are TRBV27 and TRBJ2-3, with no clear D. The sample was blood. The clonotype originates from a man aged 18 to 30 with Graves' hyperthyroidism. The CDR3 nucleotides read TGTGCCAGCAGGGGGTCAGGTACGCAGTATTTT. The encoded protein is CASRGSGTQYF.